These 23 T cell receptor beta chains originate from one sample sequenced in a study of T-cell memory formation after mild COVID-19 (dated by TCRdb to about 2021). Receptors were amplified or captured by 5' RACE. Data came from an Illumina NovaSeq 6000. TCRdb cleaned the public reads at Q25 with fastp, built clones with MiXCR and kept in-frame beta chains. Duplicate CDR3 protein sequences are folded into a single record with the most common DNA and genes. The sample table holds almost 350,000 distinct CDR3 sequences, of which 20% to 25% were seen once. The leading ten clones occupy roughly 23% of the sample. The sequenced material came from PBMCs or a T cell subset sorted from them (not recorded which). The source is a man aged 18 to 30 who had mild COVID-19 (a few samples of this study predate the infection). The sample titles of this study are shuffled in the database, so cell type and time point are left out; the donor was told from shared clones.

The gene calls are TRBV11-2 and TRBJ2-1; D is possibly TRBD1 (7 bases). CDR3 size: 16 residues. The V gene lost 5 bases and the J gene lost 5 bases, with 19 bases spanning the gap. Germline V lookup: CDR1 SGHAT, CDR2 FQNNGV. CDR3 DNA: TGTGCCAGCAGCGCGGGACAGCGCAGTCCCCACAATGAGCAGTTCTTC. It codes for CASSAGQRSPHNEQFF. The variable domain in full, with the rest retrieved from reference TRBV11-2 and TRBJ2-1, is EAGVAQSPRYKIIEKRQSVAFWCNPISGHATLYWYQQILGQGPKLLIQFQNNGVVDDSQLPKDRFSAERLKGVDSTLKIQPAKLEDSAVYLCASSAGQRSPHNEQFFGPGTRLTVL.

There are a few counts of this clonotype. The chain links TRBV4-3 to TRBJ2-2, with TRBD1 matching over 10 bases. The V and J ends lost 0 bases and 6 bases, in that order; junction bases with no gene match: 7. Germline CDR1 LGHNA, CDR2 YSLEER. The CDR3 has 17 residues. CDR3 loop: CASSQDLGTGDSGELFF. CDR3 in DNA: TGCGCCAGCAGCCAAGATTTGGGGACAGGGGATTCCGGGGAGCTGTTTTTT.

This sequence joins TRBV7-6 and TRBJ2-2; TRBD2 matches at 10 bases. Germline V lookup: CDR1 SGHVS, CDR2 FNYEAQ. J gave up 6 bases and V 3 bases, and 4 bases lay outside the gene matches. The CDR3 consists of 15 residues. The CDR3 coding sequence is TGTGCCAGCAGCTTGTCTAGCGGGGGTTCCGGGGAGCTGTTTTTT. This sequence encodes CASSLSSGGSGELFF.

The CDR3 spells CASRAGQGMRSPLHF. The CDR3 DNA sequence: TGTGCCAGCAGGGCGGGACAGGGAATGCGGTCACCCCTCCACTTT. V usage is TRBV5-5 and J usage is TRBJ1-6; 9 nucleotides line up with TRBD1. The germline V gene has CDR1 SGHKS and CDR2 YYEKEE (reference sequence). The trim removed 5 bases at V and 10 bases at J, leaving 10 bases unmatched. The CDR3 runs to 15 residues. Looking up the rest from reference TRBV5-5 and TRBJ1-6 gives the full variable domain: DAGVTQSPTHLIKTRGQQVTLRCSPISGHKSVSWYQQVLGQGPQFIFQYYEKEERGRGNFPDRFSARQFPNYSSELNVNALLLGDSALYLCASRAGQGMRSPLHFGNGTRLTVT.

The chain joins TRBV7-8 to TRBJ1-6; D gene unclear. V was clipped by 5 bases and J by 7 bases, with 9 bases between them. CDR1 is SGHVS and CDR2 is FQNEAQ in the germline V gene. The CDR3 has 13 amino acids. For the CDR3, the DNA is TGTGCCAGCAGCCCGTCTGAGAATTCACCCCTCCACTTT. As protein: CASSPSENSPLHF.

This clonotype was seen repeatedly, ten times or more. The genes are TRBV19 and TRBJ1-2; tentatively, D is TRBD1 (6 bases). The V gene's germline CDR1 is LNHDA and CDR2 SQIVND (reference sequence). V was clipped by 6 bases and J by 7 bases, with 15 bases between them. This CDR3 contains 13 residues. The CDR3 DNA reads as TGTGCCAGTAGCCGGGACAAACCATCTGGCTACACCTTC. It encodes CASSRDKPSGYTF. The full variable domain, rest sourced from reference TRBV19 and TRBJ1-2, is DGGITQSPKYLFRKEGQNVTLSCEQNLNHDAMYWYRQDPGQGLRLIYYSQIVNDFQKGDIAEGYSVSREKKESFPLTVTSAQKNPTAFYLCASSRDKPSGYTFGSGTRLTVV.

In this sample, this clonotype turned up once. The chain joins TRBV24-1 to TRBJ2-5; TRBD2 might be the D (5 bases). V lost 2 bases, J lost 1 base, and 10 bases lay in between. CDR3 size: 15 residues. The germline V gene has CDR1 KGHDR and CDR2 SFDVKD. The CDR3 spells CATSDSGSLQETQYF. CDR3 nucleotides: TGTGCCACCAGTGATTCGGGGTCACTCCAAGAGACCCAGTACTTC.

The V gene is TRBV6-2 or TRBV6-3, the J gene TRBJ2-5; D perhaps matches TRBD1 (7 bases). This CDR3 contains 12 residues. Per germline, CDR1 MNHEY and CDR2 SVGEGT. V dropped 8 bases and J dropped 5 bases, with 12 bases sitting between them. CDR3 coding DNA: TGTGCCAGCTGGAGGGGGCTTGAGACCCAGTACTTC. Translation: CASWRGLETQYF.

The chain couples TRBV9 to TRBJ1-1; the D gene is possibly TRBD1 (6 bases). Germline assignment: CDR1 SGDLS and CDR2 YYNGEE. This CDR3 contains 13 residues. The V gene lost 4 bases and the J gene lost 10 bases, with 17 bases spanning the gap. CDR3 nucleotide sequence: TGTGCCAGCAGCCCAAACAGGGTAGGTGGAGCTTTCTTT. Protein product: CASSPNRVGGAFF.

This clonotype has just a few counts. The chain couples TRBV27 to TRBJ2-3; D unresolved. With 6 bases removed from V and 4 bases from J, the gap between germline ends came to 14 bases. Germline assignment: CDR1 MNHEY and CDR2 SMNVEV (reference sequence). This CDR3 is built from 14 residues. CDR3 protein: CASRTLARADTQYF. In DNA form, the CDR3 reads TGTGCCAGCAGGACGTTGGCGCGCGCAGATACGCAGTATTTT.

The V and J genes are TRBV7-2 and TRBJ1-2; the D gene is possibly TRBD1 (6 bases). From germline, CDR1 is SGHTA and CDR2 FQGNSA. The CDR3 has 14 amino acids. Trimming left V 3 bases short and J 5 bases short, with 13 bases between. DNA of the CDR3: TGTGCCAGCAGCTTCGACAGGACTGGTTATGGCTACACCTTC. It codes for CASSFDRTGYGYTF.

The J gene is TRBJ2-5, the V gene TRBV5-1; D unclear. The germline V gene has CDR1 SGHRS and CDR2 YFSETQ. The CDR3 consists of 14 residues. The ends were cut back, 3 bases at V and 1 base at J, with 10 bases in the middle. CDR3 DNA: TGCGCCAGCAGCTCGGGTGAACTCCAAGAGACCCAGTACTTC. It translates to CASSSGELQETQYF.

This CDR3 is CASRLFPGGEAAGELFF. As DNA, the CDR3 is TGTGCCAGCAGATTGTTCCCGGGAGGGGAAGCCGCCGGGGAGCTGTTTTTT. V usage is TRBV6-5 and J usage is TRBJ2-2, with 8 nucleotides matching TRBD2. The V and J ends lost 6 bases and 6 bases, in that order; junction bases with no gene match: 15. This CDR3 region has 17 residues. Per the germline V gene, CDR1 is MNHEY and CDR2 is SVGAGI.

This clonotype was seen once. V is TRBV10-1 and J is TRBJ2-1; D not certain. Trimming shortened V by 2 bases and J by 0 bases, and 8 bases separated the two germline ends. Germline V gene data show CDR1 as WNHNN and CDR2 as SYGVQD (reference sequence). CDR3 size: 15 residues. CDR3 bases: TGCGCCAGCAGTGAGACGGTAGGCTCCTACAATGAGCAGTTCTTC. Its protein is CASSETVGSYNEQFF.

There are a few counts of this clonotype. V usage is TRBV20-1 and J usage is TRBJ2-7, with D tentatively TRBD1 or TRBD2 (5 bases each). Germline CDR1 is DFQATT and CDR2 is SNEGSKA (reference sequence). The CDR3 loop spans 14 amino acids. V was pared by 0 bases and J by 3 bases, with 12 bases between. As DNA, the CDR3 is TGCAGTGCTAGAGATCCGGGGCGGAACTACGAGCAGTACGTC. Amino acids: CSARDPGRNYEQYV.

With regard to this clonotype: This may stem from a read error, because a much larger clone lies one nucleotide away. The CDR3 protein is CVSSYDGNTEAFF. Here the CDR3 DNA reads TGTGTCAGCAGTTACGACGGAAACACTGAAGCTTTCTTT. This sequence joins TRBV6-4 and TRBJ1-1, with D uncertain. The CDR3 spans 13 residues. Germline-derived CDR1 and CDR2 are MRHNA and SNTAGT.

This clonotype has only a few counts. The gene calls are TRBV7-9 and TRBJ1-6; D is unresolved. The germline V and J ends were trimmed by 5 bases and 2 bases, with 13 bases remaining between them. The CDR3 has 16 residues. Looked up from germline, CDR1 is SEHNR and CDR2 is FQNEAQ (reference sequence). CDR3 in DNA: TGTGCCAGCAGCCTCCCCGACGGGGCCTATAATTCACCCCTCCACTTT. This codes for CASSLPDGAYNSPLHF.

The chain is built from TRBV12-3 or TRBV12-4 and TRBJ1-3; TRBD1 agrees at 9 bases. V lost 6 bases and J lost 8; bases outside the gene matches: 5. The CDR3 extends over 13 amino acids. The CDR3 coding sequence is TGTGCCAGCAGCATCGACAGGGGGGACACCATATATTTT. Translating it yields CASSIDRGDTIYF.

This chain joins TRBV4-1 and TRBJ1-5; perhaps TRBD1 as D (6 bases). Germline assignment: CDR1 MGHRA and CDR2 YSYEKL. CDR3 length: 17 amino acids. Between the trimmed V and J ends, which lost 0 bases and 0 bases, there was a span of 12 bases. The CDR3 region is CASSQDVRTDSNQPQHF. DNA for the CDR3: TGCGCCAGCAGCCAAGATGTTCGGACAGATAGCAATCAGCCCCAGCATTTT.

The chain joins TRBV5-1 to TRBJ2-7, with a tentative D call TRBD1 (6 bases). This CDR3 region has 14 residues. V shed 1 base and J shed 3 bases, with 11 bases lying between them. From germline, CDR1 is SGHRS and CDR2 YFSETQ. CDR3 nucleotides: TGCGCCAGCAGCTTGCCCCAGGGGAACTACGAGCAGTACTTC. Encoded protein: CASSLPQGNYEQYF.

This chain links TRBV7-9 with TRBJ2-5; TRBD1 matches at 9 bases. The length of the CDR3 is 15 residues. With V trimmed by 5 bases and J by 10 bases, 14 bases remained unmatched. Per germline, CDR1 SEHNR and CDR2 FQNEAQ (reference sequence). Here the CDR3 DNA reads TGTGCCAGCAGCCACTCGGGACAGGGTGAGAGTGACCAGTACTTC. Amino acid sequence: CASSHSGQGESDQYF. The complete variable domain, with remaining parts taken from reference TRBV7-9 and TRBJ2-5, reads DTGVSQNPRHKITKRGQNVTFRCDPISEHNRLYWYRQTLGQGPEFLTYFQNEAQLEKSRLLSDRFSAERPKGSFSTLEIQRTEQGDSAMYLCASSHSGQGESDQYFGPGTRLLVL.

In this sample, this clonotype turned up a few times. This CDR3 is CASSLGASGGYNEQFF. DNA for the CDR3: TGTGCCAGCAGCTTAGGGGCTAGCGGCGGCTACAATGAGCAGTTCTTC. The rearrangement joins TRBV7-9 to TRBJ2-1, with 7 bases lining up with TRBD2. The germline gives CDR1 SEHNR, CDR2 FQNEAQ (reference sequence). This CDR3 contains 16 residues. Trimming removed 1 base from V and 3 bases from J; junction bases left unmatched: 6.

The table lists this clonotype with many counts. The J gene is TRBJ2-3, the V gene TRBV24-1, with 9 bases matching TRBD1. V was pared by 2 bases and J by 2 bases, with 4 bases of the junction left unmatched. The CDR3 is 16 residues long. Germline V gene lookup returns CDR1 KGHDR and CDR2 SFDVKD. The DNA of the CDR3 is TGTGCCACCAGTGATTGGGGACAGGGATACACAGATACGCAGTATTTT. It specifies CATSDWGQGYTDTQYF.